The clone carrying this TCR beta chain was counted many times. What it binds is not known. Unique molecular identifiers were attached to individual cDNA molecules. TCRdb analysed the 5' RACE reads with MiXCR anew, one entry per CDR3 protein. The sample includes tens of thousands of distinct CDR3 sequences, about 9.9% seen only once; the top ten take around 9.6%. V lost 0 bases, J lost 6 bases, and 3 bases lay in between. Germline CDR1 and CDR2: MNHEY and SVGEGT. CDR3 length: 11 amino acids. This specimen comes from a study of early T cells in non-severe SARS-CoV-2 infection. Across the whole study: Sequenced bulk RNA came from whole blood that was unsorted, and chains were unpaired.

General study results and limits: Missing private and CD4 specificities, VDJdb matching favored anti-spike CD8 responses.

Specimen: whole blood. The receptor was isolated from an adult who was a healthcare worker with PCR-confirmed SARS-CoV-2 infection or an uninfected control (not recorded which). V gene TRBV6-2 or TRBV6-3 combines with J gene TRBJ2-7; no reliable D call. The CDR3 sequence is CASSYSTEQYF. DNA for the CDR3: TGTGCCAGCAGTTACTCGACCGAGCAGTACTTC.